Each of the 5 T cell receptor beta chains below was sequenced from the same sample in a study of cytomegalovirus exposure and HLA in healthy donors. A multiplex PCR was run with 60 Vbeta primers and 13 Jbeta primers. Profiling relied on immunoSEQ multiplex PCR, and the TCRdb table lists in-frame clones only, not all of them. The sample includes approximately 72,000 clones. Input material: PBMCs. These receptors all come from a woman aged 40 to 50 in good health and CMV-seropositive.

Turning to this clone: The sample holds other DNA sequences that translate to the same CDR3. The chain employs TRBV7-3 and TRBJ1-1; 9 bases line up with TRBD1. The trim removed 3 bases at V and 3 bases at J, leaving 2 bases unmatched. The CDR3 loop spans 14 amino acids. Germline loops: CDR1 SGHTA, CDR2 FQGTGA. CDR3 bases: TGTGCCAGCAGCTTGACAGGGGGAGACACTGAAGCTTTCTTT. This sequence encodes CASSLTGGDTEAFF.

The CDR3 coding sequence is TGTGCCTGGAGCTTAGCTAGCGGCGGAGTGTACGAGCAGTACTTC. Its protein product is CAWSLASGGVYEQYF. The rearrangement joins TRBV30 to TRBJ2-7, with 7 bases fitting TRBD2. V lost 3 bases, J lost 4 bases, and 12 bases stayed unmatched. In germline, CDR1 is GTSNPN, CDR2 SVGIG (reference sequence). CDR3 length: 15 residues.

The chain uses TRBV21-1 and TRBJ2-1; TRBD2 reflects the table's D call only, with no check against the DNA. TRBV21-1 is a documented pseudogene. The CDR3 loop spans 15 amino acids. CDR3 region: CASSGGTSPDNEQFF. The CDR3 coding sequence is TGTGCCAGCAGCGGAGGGACTAGCCCGGACAATGAGCAGTTCTTC.

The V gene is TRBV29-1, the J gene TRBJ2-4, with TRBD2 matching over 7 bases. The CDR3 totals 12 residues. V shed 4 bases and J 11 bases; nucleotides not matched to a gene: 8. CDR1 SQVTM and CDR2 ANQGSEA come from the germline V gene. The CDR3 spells CSVVLAGPFQYF. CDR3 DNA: TGCAGCGTTGTGTTAGCGGGCCCCTTTCAGTACTTC.

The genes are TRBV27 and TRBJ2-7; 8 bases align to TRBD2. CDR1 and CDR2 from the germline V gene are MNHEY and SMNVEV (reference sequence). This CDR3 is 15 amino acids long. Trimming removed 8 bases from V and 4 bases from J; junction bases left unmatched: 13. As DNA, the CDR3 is TGTGCCAGCCATCCTACCGGGGGGGTATATTACGAGCAGTACTTC. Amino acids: CASHPTGGVYYEQYF.